The source of this TCR beta chain is a study of cytomegalovirus exposure and HLA in healthy donors. Findings and caveats of the study: Later genetic work tied a missense DCLRE1C variant to beta-chain V and J trimming. Most TCR sequences were rare, but some public TCRs occurred in many donors.

At collection, donors were nominally healthy, but unrecorded immune exposures were probable. PCR used 60 Vbeta primers and 13 Jbeta primers. In the authors' methods: Later reanalysis found roughly 80 million unique TCR beta chains, 9 million to 12 million of them shared. Assay: immunoSEQ multiplex PCR; the TCRdb copy retains only in-frame clones and omits some. The V and J calls and the clone size are those of that table, but D and trimming were determined from the DNA. This sample has about 110,000 clones, with around 80% found just once. A note on this clone: What it binds is not known.

This sequence originates from a man aged 25 to 45 in good health and CMV-seronegative. Sample: PBMCs.

The CDR3 DNA reads as TGTGCCAGCACCGAGACTAGGAGTGCCGGTGAGCAGTTCTTC. Protein product: CASTETRSAGEQFF. The V gene is TRBV5-4, the J gene TRBJ2-1; the D gene is possibly TRBD2 (6 bases). The ends were cut back, 6 bases at V and 9 bases at J, with 19 bases in the middle. The length of the CDR3 is 14 residues. The germline gives CDR1 SGHNT, CDR2 YYREEE (reference sequence).